The clone carrying this T cell receptor beta chain was detected only a few times. The data belong to a study of blood T cell repertoires in COVID-19. TCRdb keeps only in-frame clones here, not all; method: immunoSEQ multiplex PCR. The sample has more than 350,000 clones, approximately 90% seen once; the top ten hold less than 1.2%. The V segment lost 7 bases and the J segment 6 bases; nucleotides outside the gene matches: 6. The V gene's germline CDR1 is SNHLY and CDR2 FYNNEI. The CDR3 covers 13 residues. The sequenced material came from PBMCs or T cells enriched from blood (not recorded which). The source is a man aged 18-30 years who had recovered from COVID-19. This chain joins TRBV2 and TRBJ2-5, with TRBD2 matching over 9 bases. DNA for the CDR3: TGTGCCAGCACCCCGGGACTAGCAAAGACCCAGTACTTC. It specifies CASTPGLAKTQYF.